Each of the 27 T cell receptor beta chains below was sequenced from the same sample in a study of cytomegalovirus exposure and HLA in healthy donors. 13 Jbeta primers and 60 Vbeta primers were used for the PCR. Only in-frame clones appear in the TCRdb table, and some are missing; sequencing was by immunoSEQ multiplex PCR. The table includes about 110,000 clones, over 60% detected once. The sample taken for sequencing was PBMCs. Receptors were obtained from a man aged 25-45 years in good health and CMV-seropositive.

DNA of the CDR3: TGTGCCAGCAGTTTAGAGACAATTCGGAACATTCAGTACTTC. Protein product: CASSLETIRNIQYF. The genes are TRBV28 and TRBJ2-4; no definite D call. Germline assignment: CDR1 MDHEN and CDR2 SYDVKM. Trimming removed 2 bases at V and 7 bases at J, with 12 bases between. This CDR3 comprises 14 residues.

The chain couples TRBV19 to TRBJ1-2; the match to TRBD1 covers 10 bases. Germline trimming cut 10 bases from V and 3 bases from J; bases unmatched to any gene: 11. This CDR3 has 15 amino acids. Per the germline V gene, CDR1 is LNHDA and CDR2 is SQIVND (reference sequence). In nucleotides, the CDR3 is TGTGCCACCCGGTGGGACAGGGGAGTGGACTATGGCTACACCTTC. Translating gives CATRWDRGVDYGYTF.

As to this clone: Germline and junction disagree at one end, which may indicate a read error. This chain uses TRBV7-9 with TRBJ1-2, with no clear D. This CDR3 comprises 13 residues. The germline V gene encodes CDR1 SEHNR and CDR2 FQNEAQ (reference sequence). CDR3 bases: TGTGCCAGCAGCTTATCGGTGGACTATGGCTACCCCTTC. It is translated as CASSLSVDYGYPF.

The V and J genes are TRBV9 and TRBJ2-7, with 7 positions matching TRBD1. CDR1 is SGDLS, CDR2 YYNGEE, per germline. Unmatched junction bases numbered 8, after V lost 3 bases and J lost 2 bases. The CDR3 loop spans 15 amino acids. CDR3 sequence (DNA): TGTGCCAGCAGCGAGGGGGACAGCCTTGCCTACGAGCAGTACTTC. Its protein product is CASSEGDSLAYEQYF.

This clone was counted between two and nine times. The chain is built from TRBV30 and TRBJ2-1; D gene unclear. Germline CDR1 and CDR2: GTSNPN and SVGIG (reference sequence). With 1 base removed from V and 11 bases from J, the gap between germline ends came to 18 bases. The CDR3 consists of 14 residues. CDR3 loop: CAWSAPGPLGKQFF. The CDR3 region has the DNA TGTGCCTGGAGTGCCCCCGGTCCCCTGGGCAAGCAGTTCTTC.

This clone was observed once. The chain has TRBV28 and TRBJ2-7; 8 bases fit TRBD1. V was pared by 11 bases and J by 6 bases, with 9 bases of the junction left unmatched. The CDR3 totals 12 residues. In germline, CDR1 is MDHEN, CDR2 SYDVKM. This CDR3 reads CAGGQGRGEQYF. In DNA form, the CDR3 reads TGTGCCGGCGGACAGGGAAGAGGCGAGCAGTACTTC.

J is TRBJ2-7 and V is TRBV4-1, with 9 bases matching TRBD1. The V gene end was trimmed by 3 bases and the J gene end by 1 base; junction bases not matched to a gene: 1. The CDR3 extends over 14 amino acids. CDR1 is MGHRA, CDR2 YSYEKL, per germline. Here the CDR3 DNA reads TGCGCCAGCAGCCAGGGACAGGGTTCCTACGAGCAGTACTTC. Its protein is CASSQGQGSYEQYF.

There are a few counts of this clone. The V and J genes are TRBV2 and TRBJ1-5, with D possibly matching TRBD1 (5 bases). Germline assignment: CDR1 SNHLY and CDR2 FYNNEI. V was trimmed by 3 bases and J by 7 bases, leaving 10 bases between them. This CDR3 has 13 residues. The CDR3 loop is CASSDGGIQPQHF. The CDR3 DNA reads as TGTGCCAGCAGTGATGGGGGGATCCAGCCCCAGCATTTT.

J is TRBJ2-1 and V is TRBV5-4, with TRBD2 matching over 10 bases. Trimming at V came to 4 bases and at J to 2 bases, leaving 9 bases not matched to a gene. Per the germline V gene, CDR1 is SGHNT and CDR2 is YYREEE (reference sequence). The CDR3 totals 17 residues. The CDR3 loop is CASSRSLTSGAYNEQFF. The CDR3 nucleotides read TGTGCCAGCAGCCGTAGCCTCACTAGCGGGGCCTACAATGAGCAGTTCTTC.

The chain couples TRBV5-1 to TRBJ2-5, with unresolved D. Deletions cut 2 bases from V and 2 bases from J, with 7 bases between. The CDR3 has 13 amino acids. Germline V CDR1 and CDR2: SGHRS, YFSETQ. The DNA of the CDR3 is TGCGCCAGCAGCTTCCAGGTACAAGAGACCCAGTACTTC. Protein sequence: CASSFQVQETQYF. Supplemented by reference TRBV5-1 and TRBJ2-5, the full variable domain reads KAGVTQTPRYLIKTRGQQVTLSCSPISGHRSVSWYQQTPGQGLQFLFEYFSETQRNKGNFPGRFSGRQFSNSRSEMNVSTLELGDSALYLCASSFQVQETQYFGPGTRLLVL.

The CDR3 spells CASSYPMAGANVLTF. In DNA, the CDR3 is TGTGCCAGCAGTTACCCAATGGCAGGGGCCAACGTCCTGACTTTC. The chain employs TRBV6-7 and TRBJ2-6; no clear D gene. TRBV6-7 falls under the ORF class, with uncertain function. With 2 bases removed from V and 4 bases from J, the gap between germline ends came to 9 bases. This CDR3 comprises 15 residues.

The chain combines TRBV5-4 with TRBJ2-1; D is ambiguous. This CDR3 is 17 amino acids long. Germline assignment: CDR1 SGHNT and CDR2 YYREEE (reference sequence). The V end was cut by 0 bases, the J end by 0 bases, with 13 bases between. The CDR3 loop reads CASSLESGFLSYNEQFF. The CDR3 region has the DNA TGTGCCAGCAGCTTGGAGTCTGGCTTCCTCTCCTACAATGAGCAGTTCTTC.

This chain uses TRBV5-1 with TRBJ1-3; TRBD1 matches at 12 bases. Germline loops: CDR1 SGHRS, CDR2 YFSETQ. This CDR3 is 16 amino acids long. The V gene end was trimmed by 2 bases and the J gene end by 4 bases; junction bases not matched to a gene: 4. The chain's CDR3 is CASSFGTGGDGNTIYF. The CDR3 DNA reads as TGCGCCAGCAGCTTCGGGACAGGGGGCGACGGAAACACCATATATTTT.

The rearrangement links TRBV5-1 to TRBJ2-1; 8 bases fit TRBD1. There are 15 residues in the CDR3. V shed 4 bases and J 9 bases; nucleotides not matched to a gene: 12. Germline CDR1 is SGHRS and CDR2 is YFSETQ. CDR3: CASSGGGRGQGEQFF. The CDR3 region has the DNA TGCGCCAGCAGCGGGGGCGGCAGGGGGCAAGGTGAGCAGTTCTTC.

The chain combines TRBV5-4 with TRBJ2-3; 10 bases fit TRBD1. This CDR3 region has 16 residues. Germline-derived CDR1 and CDR2 are SGHNT and YYREEE (reference sequence). V lost 4 bases and J lost 3; bases outside the gene matches: 8. CDR3 DNA sequence: TGTGCCAGCAGCGCGGCCCGGGACAGGGGAACAGATACGCAGTATTTT. This translates into CASSAARDRGTDTQYF. Full variable domain (remainder filled in from reference TRBV5-4 and TRBJ2-3): ETGVTQSPTHLIKTRGQQVTLRCSSQSGHNTVSWYQQALGQGPQFIFQYYREEENGRGNFPPRFSGLQFPNYSSELNVNALELDDSALYLCASSAARDRGTDTQYFGPGTRLTVL.

The chain links TRBV5-1 to TRBJ1-1, with 12 nucleotides matching TRBD1. The V and J ends lost 3 bases and 1 base, in that order; junction bases with no gene match: 19. There are 21 residues in the CDR3. The germline V gene has CDR1 SGHRS and CDR2 YFSETQ. The DNA of the CDR3 is TGCGCCAGCAGCTACCGGTCCGGGACAGGGGGCTTAGTAGGGAAGAACACTGAAGCTTTCTTT. Amino acid sequence: CASSYRSGTGGLVGKNTEAFF.

This chain joins TRBV11-2 and TRBJ2-7; 8 bases fit TRBD1. Germline loops: CDR1 SGHAT, CDR2 FQNNGV. V was clipped by 6 bases and J by 2 bases; unmatched bases: 9. The CDR3 is made up of 15 amino acids. The CDR3 nucleotides are TGTGCCAGCAGGGGAGGACAGGGAGGTGCCTACGAGCAGTACTTC. Its translation is CASRGGQGGAYEQYF.

A single count supports this clone. This chain links TRBV7-2 with TRBJ2-7; the D gene is possibly TRBD1 (6 bases). The V end was cut by 5 bases, the J end by 0 bases, with 14 bases between. CDR1 and CDR2 from the germline V gene are SGHTA and FQGNSA. This CDR3 is 15 amino acids long. CDR3 coding DNA: TGTGCCAGCAGCCGTCGACAGGCCTCCTCCTACGAGCAGTACTTC. This gives the protein CASSRRQASSYEQYF.

The chain carries TRBV19 and TRBJ1-6; the match to TRBD1 covers 7 bases. Per the germline V gene, CDR1 is LNHDA and CDR2 is SQIVND (reference sequence). With 3 bases clipped from V and 9 bases from J, the junction kept 5 bases outside the gene matches. The CDR3 runs 14 residues. The CDR3 DNA reads as TGTGCCAGTAGTATGCAGGGGGAAGCTTCACCCCTCCACTTT. Its translation is CASSMQGEASPLHF.

The chain links TRBV29-1 to TRBJ2-1; a possible D gene is TRBD2 (5 bases). The CDR3 contains 12 residues. V was cut by 1 base and J by 8 bases, with 9 bases left in between. Germline assignment: CDR1 SQVTM and CDR2 ANQGSEA. Here the CDR3 DNA reads TGCAGCGTTGAAGGTCCGGGGTATGAGCAGTTCTTC. Protein product: CSVEGPGYEQFF.

The V gene is TRBV5-1, the J gene TRBJ2-6; D is perhaps TRBD2 (5 bases). This CDR3 has 17 residues. The V gene lost 3 bases and the J gene lost 0 bases, with 13 bases spanning the gap. Germline V gene data show CDR1 as SGHRS and CDR2 as YFSETQ. CDR3 sequence reads: CASSWGTGSSGANVLTF. DNA of the CDR3: TGCGCCAGCAGCTGGGGTACGGGGAGCTCTGGGGCCAACGTCCTGACTTTC.

The rearrangement uses TRBV28 and TRBJ1-5; possible D gene TRBD1, 6 bases. CDR3 length equals 15 residues. Germline V gives CDR1 MDHEN, CDR2 SYDVKM. The V end lost 3 bases, the J end lost 2 bases, and 11 bases lay between the germline ends. DNA of the CDR3: TGTGCCAGCAGTTTCCCAGGGGTGGGCAATCAGCCCCAGCATTTT. The encoded protein is CASSFPGVGNQPQHF.

This chain connects TRBV19 to TRBJ2-7; a weak D match, TRBD1 (5 bases). CDR1 and CDR2 from the germline V gene are LNHDA and SQIVND (reference sequence). The germline V and J ends were trimmed by 3 bases and 1 base, with 13 bases remaining between them. The CDR3 is 15 residues long. CDR3 in amino acids: CASSISPGPSYEQYF. In DNA, the CDR3 is TGTGCCAGTAGTATTTCACCAGGGCCTTCCTACGAGCAGTACTTC.

This chain links TRBV15 with TRBJ2-5; D possibly corresponds to TRBD2 (6 bases). The CDR3 is 15 amino acids. Germline-derived CDR1 and CDR2 are LNHNV and YYDKDF (reference sequence). V was trimmed by 0 bases and J by 4 bases, leaving 12 bases between them. CDR3 protein: CATSRDLDYSETQYF. The CDR3 nucleotides read TGTGCCACCAGCAGAGATTTGGACTACTCAGAGACCCAGTACTTC.

The V and J genes are TRBV9 and TRBJ2-2, with 8 nucleotides matching TRBD1. This CDR3 spans 16 amino acids. Germline trimming cut 3 bases from V and 6 bases from J; bases unmatched to any gene: 10. The germline V gene encodes CDR1 SGDLS and CDR2 YYNGEE. CDR3 sequence (DNA): TGTGCCAGCAGCGCCTTGACAGGGGATAATGCCGGGGAGCTGTTTTTT. This encodes CASSALTGDNAGELFF.

The chain joins TRBV5-5 to TRBJ1-1; no clear D. Germline V gene sequence: CDR1 SGHKS, CDR2 YYEKEE (reference sequence). Trimming cost V 1 base and J 4 bases, with 17 bases left between them. The CDR3 has 16 amino acids. CDR3 residues: CASSLTSERPGTEAFF. The CDR3 nucleotides read TGTGCCAGCAGCTTGACATCAGAGCGCCCGGGCACTGAAGCTTTCTTT.

The V call is TRBV4-2, the J call TRBJ2-1; 9 bases fit TRBD2. The CDR3 sequence is 15 residues long. Germline-derived CDR1 and CDR2 are LGHNA and YNFKEQ. The J segment lost 7 bases and the V segment lost 3 bases, leaving 7 bases of the junction unmatched. In nucleotides, the CDR3 is TGTGCCAGCAGCCACCGCGGGGGGGCCGGAAATGAGCAGTTCTTC. Protein product: CASSHRGGAGNEQFF.